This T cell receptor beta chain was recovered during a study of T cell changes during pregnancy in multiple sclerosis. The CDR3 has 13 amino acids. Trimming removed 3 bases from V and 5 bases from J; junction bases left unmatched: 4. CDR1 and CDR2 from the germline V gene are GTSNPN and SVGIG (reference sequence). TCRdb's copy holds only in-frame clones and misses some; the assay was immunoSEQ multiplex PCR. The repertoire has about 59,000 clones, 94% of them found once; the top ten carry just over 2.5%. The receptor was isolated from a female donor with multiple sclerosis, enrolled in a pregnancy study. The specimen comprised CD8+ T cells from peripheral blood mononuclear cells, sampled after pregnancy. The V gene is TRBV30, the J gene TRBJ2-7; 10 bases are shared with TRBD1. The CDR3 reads CAWSRTGGDEQYF. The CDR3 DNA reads TGTGCCTGGAGCCGGACAGGGGGGGACGAGCAGTACTTC.